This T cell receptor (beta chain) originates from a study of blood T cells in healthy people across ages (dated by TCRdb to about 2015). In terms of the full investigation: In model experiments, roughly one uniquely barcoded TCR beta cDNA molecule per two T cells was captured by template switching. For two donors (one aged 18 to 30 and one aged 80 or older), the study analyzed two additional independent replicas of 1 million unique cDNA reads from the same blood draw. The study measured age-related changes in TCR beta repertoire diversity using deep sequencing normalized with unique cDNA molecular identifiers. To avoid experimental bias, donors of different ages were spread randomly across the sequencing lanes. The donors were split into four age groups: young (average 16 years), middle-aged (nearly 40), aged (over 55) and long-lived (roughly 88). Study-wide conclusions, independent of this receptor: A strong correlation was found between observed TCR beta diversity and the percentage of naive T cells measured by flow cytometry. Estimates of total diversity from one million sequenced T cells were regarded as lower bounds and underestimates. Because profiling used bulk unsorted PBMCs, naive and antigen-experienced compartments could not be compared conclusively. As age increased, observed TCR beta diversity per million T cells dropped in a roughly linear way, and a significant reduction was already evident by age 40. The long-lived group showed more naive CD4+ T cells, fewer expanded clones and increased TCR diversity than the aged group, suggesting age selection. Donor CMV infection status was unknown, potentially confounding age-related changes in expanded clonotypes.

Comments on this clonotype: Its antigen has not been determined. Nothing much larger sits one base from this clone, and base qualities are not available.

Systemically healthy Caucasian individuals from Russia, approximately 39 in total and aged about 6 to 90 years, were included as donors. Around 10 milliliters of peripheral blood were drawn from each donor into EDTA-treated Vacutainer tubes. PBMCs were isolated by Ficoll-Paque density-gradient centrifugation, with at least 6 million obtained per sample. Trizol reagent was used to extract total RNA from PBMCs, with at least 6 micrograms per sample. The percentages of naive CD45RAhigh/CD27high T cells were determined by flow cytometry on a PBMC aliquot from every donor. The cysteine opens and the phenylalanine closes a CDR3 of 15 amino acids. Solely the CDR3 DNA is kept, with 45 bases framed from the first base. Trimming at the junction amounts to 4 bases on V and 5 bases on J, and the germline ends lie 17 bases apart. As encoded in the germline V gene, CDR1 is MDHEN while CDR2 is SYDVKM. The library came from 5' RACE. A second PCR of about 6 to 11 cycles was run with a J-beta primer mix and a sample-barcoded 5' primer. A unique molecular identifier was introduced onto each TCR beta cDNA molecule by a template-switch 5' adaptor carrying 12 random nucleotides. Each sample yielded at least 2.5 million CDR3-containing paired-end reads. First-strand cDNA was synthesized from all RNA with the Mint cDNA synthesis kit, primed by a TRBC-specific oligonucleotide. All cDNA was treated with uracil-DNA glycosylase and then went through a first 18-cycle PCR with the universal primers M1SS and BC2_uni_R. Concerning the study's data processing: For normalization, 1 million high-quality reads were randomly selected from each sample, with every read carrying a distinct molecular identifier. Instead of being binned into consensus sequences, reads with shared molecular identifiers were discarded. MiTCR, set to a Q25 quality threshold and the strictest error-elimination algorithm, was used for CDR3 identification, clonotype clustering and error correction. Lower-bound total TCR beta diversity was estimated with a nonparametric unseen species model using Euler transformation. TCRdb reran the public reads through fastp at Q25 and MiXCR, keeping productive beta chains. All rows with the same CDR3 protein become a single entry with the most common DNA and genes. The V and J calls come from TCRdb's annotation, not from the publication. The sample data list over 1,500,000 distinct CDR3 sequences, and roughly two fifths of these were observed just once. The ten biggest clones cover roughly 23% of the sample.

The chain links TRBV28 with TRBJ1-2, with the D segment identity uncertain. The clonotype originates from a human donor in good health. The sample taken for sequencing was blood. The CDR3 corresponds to CASSSPGHIAYGYTF. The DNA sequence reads TGTGCCAGCAGTTCACCGGGCCATATAGCATATGGCTACACCTTC.